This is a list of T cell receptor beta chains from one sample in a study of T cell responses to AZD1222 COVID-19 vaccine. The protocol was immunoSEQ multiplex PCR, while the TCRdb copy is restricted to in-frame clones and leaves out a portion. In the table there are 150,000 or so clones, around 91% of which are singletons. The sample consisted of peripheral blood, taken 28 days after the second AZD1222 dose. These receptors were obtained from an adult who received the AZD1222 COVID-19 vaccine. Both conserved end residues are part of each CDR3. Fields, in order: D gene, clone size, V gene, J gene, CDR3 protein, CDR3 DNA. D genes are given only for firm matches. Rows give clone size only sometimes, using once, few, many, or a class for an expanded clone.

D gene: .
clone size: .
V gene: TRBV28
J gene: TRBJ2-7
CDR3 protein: CASSLFGFEQYF
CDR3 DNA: TGTGCCAGCAGTTTATTTGGGTTCGAGCAGTACTTC

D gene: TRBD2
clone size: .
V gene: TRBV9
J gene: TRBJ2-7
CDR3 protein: CASSVGGLVFYEQYF
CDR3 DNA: TGTGCCAGCAGCGTAGGAGGACTAGTTTTCTACGAGCAGTACTTC

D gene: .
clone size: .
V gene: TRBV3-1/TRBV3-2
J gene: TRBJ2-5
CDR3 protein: CASSQGGGGWETQYF
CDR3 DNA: TGTGCCAGCAGCCAAGGAGGAGGGGGTTGGGAGACCCAGTACTTC

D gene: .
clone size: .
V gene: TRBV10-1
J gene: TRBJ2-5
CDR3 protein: CASSMTVQETQYF
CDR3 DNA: TGCGCCAGCAGTATGACAGTCCAAGAGACCCAGTACTTC

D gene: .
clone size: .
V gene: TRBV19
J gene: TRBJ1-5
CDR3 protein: CASRYNLDQPQHF
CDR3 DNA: TGTGCCAGTAGATACAATTTAGATCAGCCCCAGCATTTT

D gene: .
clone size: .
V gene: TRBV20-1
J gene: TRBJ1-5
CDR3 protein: CSANEGNQPQHF
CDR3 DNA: TGCAGTGCTAATGAGGGAAATCAGCCCCAGCATTTT

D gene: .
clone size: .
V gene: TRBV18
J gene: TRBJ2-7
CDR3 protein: CASSPGETYEQYF
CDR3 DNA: TGTGCCAGCTCACCGGGGGAAACCTACGAGCAGTACTTC

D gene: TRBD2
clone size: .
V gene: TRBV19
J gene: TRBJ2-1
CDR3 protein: CASSSWTSGLNEQFF
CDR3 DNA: TGTGCCAGTAGTTCGTGGACTAGCGGTTTGAATGAGCAGTTCTTC

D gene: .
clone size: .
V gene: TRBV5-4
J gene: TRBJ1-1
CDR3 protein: CASSFLGQGRDTEAFF
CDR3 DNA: TGTGCCAGCAGCTTCCTAGGTCAGGGTCGGGACACTGAAGCTTTCTTT

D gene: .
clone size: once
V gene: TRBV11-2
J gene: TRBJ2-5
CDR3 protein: CASSFQREETQYF
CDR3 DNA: TGTGCCAGCAGCTTTCAACGCGAGGAGACCCAGTACTTC

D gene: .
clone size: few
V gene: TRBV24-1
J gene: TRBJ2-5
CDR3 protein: CATSDSGTSNQETQYF
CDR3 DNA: TGTGCCACCAGTGATTCGGGGACAAGTAACCAAGAGACCCAGTACTTC

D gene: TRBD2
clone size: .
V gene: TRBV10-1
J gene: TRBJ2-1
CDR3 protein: CASSEGGDDEQFF
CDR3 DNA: TGCGCCAGCAGTGAGGGGGGGGACGATGAGCAGTTCTTC

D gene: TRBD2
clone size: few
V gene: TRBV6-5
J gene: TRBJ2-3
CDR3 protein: CASRIAGGSTDTQYF
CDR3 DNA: TGTGCCAGCAGGATAGCGGGAGGAAGCACAGATACGCAGTATTTT

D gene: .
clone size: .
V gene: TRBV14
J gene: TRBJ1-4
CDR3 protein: CARPGVRINEKLFF
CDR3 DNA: TGTGCCAGACCCGGTGTGAGGATTAATGAAAAACTGTTTTTT

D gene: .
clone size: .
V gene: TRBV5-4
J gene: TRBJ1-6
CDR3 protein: CASSLEVTLTPLHF
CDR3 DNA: TGTGCCAGCAGCTTGGAAGTGACTCTCACACCCCTCCACTTT

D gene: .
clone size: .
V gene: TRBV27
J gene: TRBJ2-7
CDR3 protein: CASSLRAGSSYEQYF
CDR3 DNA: TGTGCCAGCAGTTTACGAGCCGGCAGCTCCTACGAGCAGTACTTC

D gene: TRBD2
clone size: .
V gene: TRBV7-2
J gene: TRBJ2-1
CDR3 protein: CASSSSGSGYNEQFF
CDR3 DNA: TGTGCCAGCAGCTCCAGCGGGAGTGGGTACAATGAGCAGTTCTTC

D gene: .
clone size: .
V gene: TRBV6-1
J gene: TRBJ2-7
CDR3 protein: CASSEGGAGVYEQYF
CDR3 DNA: TGTGCCAGCAGTGAAGGGGGGGCAGGTGTGTACGAGCAGTACTTC

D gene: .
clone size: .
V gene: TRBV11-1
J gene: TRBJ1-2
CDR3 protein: CASSPVGAGPNYGYTF
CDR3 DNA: TGTGCCAGCAGCCCCGTTGGAGCCGGACCTAACTATGGCTACACCTTC

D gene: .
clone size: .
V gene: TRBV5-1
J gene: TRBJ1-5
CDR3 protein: CASSLGDGSNQPQHF
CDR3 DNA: TGCGCCAGCAGCTTGGGGGACGGTAGCAATCAGCCCCAGCATTTT

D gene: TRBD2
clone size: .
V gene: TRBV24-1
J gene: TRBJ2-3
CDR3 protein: CATSGLAGTTDTQYF
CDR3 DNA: TGTGCCACCAGTGGGTTAGCGGGAACTACAGATACGCAGTATTTT

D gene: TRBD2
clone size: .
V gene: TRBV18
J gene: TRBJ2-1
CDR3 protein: CASSPTSGQSYNEQFF
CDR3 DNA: TGTGCCAGCTCACCTACTAGCGGGCAATCCTACAATGAGCAGTTCTTC

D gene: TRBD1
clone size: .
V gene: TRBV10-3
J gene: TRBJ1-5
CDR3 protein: CAISEAAGTGGNQPQHF
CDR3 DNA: TGTGCCATCAGTGAGGCAGCCGGGACAGGGGGCAATCAGCCCCAGCATTTT

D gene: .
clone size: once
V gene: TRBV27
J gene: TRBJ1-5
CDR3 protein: CASSAIGGRFNQPQHF
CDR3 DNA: TGTGCCAGCAGTGCTATCGGGGGGCGATTCAATCAGCCCCAGCATTTT

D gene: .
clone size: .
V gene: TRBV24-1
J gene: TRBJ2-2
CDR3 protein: CATSDQGQPNTGELFF
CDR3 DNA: TGTGCCACCAGTGACCAAGGACAGCCGAACACCGGGGAGCTGTTTTTT

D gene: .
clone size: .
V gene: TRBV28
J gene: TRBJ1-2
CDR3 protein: CASSSSYGYTF
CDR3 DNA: TGTGCCAGCAGTTCCAGCTATGGCTACACCTTC

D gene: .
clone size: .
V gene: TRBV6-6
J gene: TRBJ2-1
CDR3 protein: CASSYSGTAVSNEQFF
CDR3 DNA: TGTGCCAGCAGTTACTCGGGGACTGCAGTTTCGAATGAGCAGTTCTTC

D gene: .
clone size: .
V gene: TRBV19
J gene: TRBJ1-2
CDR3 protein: CASNLDRNYHGYTF
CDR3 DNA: TGTGCCAGTAACCTTGACAGAAATTATCATGGCTACACCTTC

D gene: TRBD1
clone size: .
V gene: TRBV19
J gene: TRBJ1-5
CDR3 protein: CASSIEDRGDNQPQHF
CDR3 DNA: TGTGCCAGTAGTATAGAGGACAGGGGTGACAATCAGCCCCAGCATTTT

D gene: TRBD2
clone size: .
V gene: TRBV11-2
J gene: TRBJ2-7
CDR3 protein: CASSWDSGTRRYEQYF
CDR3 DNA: TGTGCCAGCAGCTGGGACTCCGGGACTAGACGCTACGAGCAGTACTTC

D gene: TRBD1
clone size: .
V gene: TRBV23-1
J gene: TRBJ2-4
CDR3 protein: CASRQGKVAKNIQYF
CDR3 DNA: TGCGCCAGCAGACAGGGGAAAGTAGCCAAAAACATTCAGTACTTC

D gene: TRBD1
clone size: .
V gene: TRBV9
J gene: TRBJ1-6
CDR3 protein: CASSAEGGQRNSPLHF
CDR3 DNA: TGTGCCAGCAGCGCCGAGGGGGGACAGCGCAATTCACCCCTCCACTTT

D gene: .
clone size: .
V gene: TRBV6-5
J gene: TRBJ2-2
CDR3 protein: CASRTGPNTGELFF
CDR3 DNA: TGTGCCAGCAGAACCGGGCCGAACACCGGGGAGCTGTTTTTT

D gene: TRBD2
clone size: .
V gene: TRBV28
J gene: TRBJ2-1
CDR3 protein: CAYSPLAANHNEQFF
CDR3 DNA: TGTGCCTATTCCCCACTAGCGGCGAACCACAATGAGCAGTTCTTC

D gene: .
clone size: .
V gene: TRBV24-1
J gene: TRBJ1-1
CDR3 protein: CATSGPLNTEAFF
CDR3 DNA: TGTGCCACCAGCGGGCCGTTAAACACTGAAGCTTTCTTT

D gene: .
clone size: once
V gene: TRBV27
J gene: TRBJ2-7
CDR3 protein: CASSPPYSYEQYF
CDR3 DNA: TGTGCCAGCAGTCCTCCCTACAGCTACGAGCAGTACTTC

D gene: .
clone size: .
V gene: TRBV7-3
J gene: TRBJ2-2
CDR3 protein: CASSSPGHGELFF
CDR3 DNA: TGTGCCAGCAGCTCCCCGGGACACGGGGAGCTGTTTTTT

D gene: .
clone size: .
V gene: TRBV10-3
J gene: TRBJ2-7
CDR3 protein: CAISQGTYEQYF
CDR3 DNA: TGTGCCATCAGTCAGGGGACCTACGAGCAGTACTTC

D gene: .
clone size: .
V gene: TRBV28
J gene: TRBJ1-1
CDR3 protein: CASTSRPGGLAEAFF
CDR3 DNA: TGTGCCAGCACCTCTCGGCCCGGGGGTCTAGCTGAAGCTTTCTTT

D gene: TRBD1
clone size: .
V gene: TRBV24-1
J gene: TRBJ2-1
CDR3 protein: CATSDLIPGQGYYNEQFF
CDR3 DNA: TGTGCCACCAGTGATTTGATCCCGGGACAGGGGTACTACAATGAGCAGTTCTTC

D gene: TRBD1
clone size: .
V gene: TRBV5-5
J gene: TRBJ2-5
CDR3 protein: CASNLWTGYQETQYF
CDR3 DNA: TGTGCCAGCAACCTATGGACAGGATATCAAGAGACCCAGTACTTC

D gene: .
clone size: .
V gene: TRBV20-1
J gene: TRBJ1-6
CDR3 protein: CSASQSHNSPLHF
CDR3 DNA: TGCAGTGCTAGTCAGAGCCATAATTCACCCCTCCACTTT

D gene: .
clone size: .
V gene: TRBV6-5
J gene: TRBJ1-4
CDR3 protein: CASRPQGLTNEKLFF
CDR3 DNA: TGTGCCAGCAGACCCCAGGGTTTAACTAATGAAAAACTGTTTTTT

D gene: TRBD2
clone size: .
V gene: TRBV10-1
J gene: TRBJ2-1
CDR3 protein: CASRPGTTNNEQFF
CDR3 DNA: TGCGCCAGCAGACCCGGGACTACAAACAATGAGCAGTTCTTC

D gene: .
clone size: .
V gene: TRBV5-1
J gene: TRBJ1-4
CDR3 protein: CASSTGTANEKLFF
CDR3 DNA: TGCGCCAGCAGCACCGGGACGGCTAATGAAAAACTGTTTTTT

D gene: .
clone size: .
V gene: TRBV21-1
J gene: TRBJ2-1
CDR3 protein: CASSTSSGSSYNEQFF
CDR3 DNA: TGTGCCAGCAGCACGTCTAGCGGGAGCTCCTACAATGAGCAGTTCTTC

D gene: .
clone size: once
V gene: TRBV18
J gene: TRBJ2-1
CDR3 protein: CASSPGQNNEQFF
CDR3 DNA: TGTGCCAGCTCACCAGGACAAAACAATGAGCAGTTCTTC

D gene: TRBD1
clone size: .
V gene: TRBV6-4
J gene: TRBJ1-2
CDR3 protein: CASSDYGQGSYGYTF
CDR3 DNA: TGTGCCAGCAGTGACTATGGACAGGGGTCCTATGGCTACACCTTC

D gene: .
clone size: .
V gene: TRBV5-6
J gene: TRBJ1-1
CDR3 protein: CASSPSRVRYTEAFF
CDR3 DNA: TGTGCCAGCAGCCCGTCTCGTGTGCGGTACACTGAAGCTTTCTTT

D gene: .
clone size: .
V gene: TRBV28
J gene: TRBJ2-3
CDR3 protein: CASSYPLGDTQYF
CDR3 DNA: TGTGCCAGCAGTTACCCACTGGGGGATACGCAGTATTTT

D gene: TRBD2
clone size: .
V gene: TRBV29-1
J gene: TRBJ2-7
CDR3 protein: CSVVGGRTYEQYF
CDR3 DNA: TGCAGCGTTGTGGGCGGGAGAACCTACGAGCAGTACTTC

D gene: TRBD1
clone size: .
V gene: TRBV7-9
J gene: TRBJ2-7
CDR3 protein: CASSDRGQGSYEQYF
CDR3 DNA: TGTGCCAGCAGCGACAGGGGGCAGGGGTCCTACGAGCAGTACTTC

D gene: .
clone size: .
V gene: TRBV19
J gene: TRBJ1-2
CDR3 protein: CASHPYYGYTF
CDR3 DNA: TGTGCCAGTCACCCGTACTATGGCTACACCTTC